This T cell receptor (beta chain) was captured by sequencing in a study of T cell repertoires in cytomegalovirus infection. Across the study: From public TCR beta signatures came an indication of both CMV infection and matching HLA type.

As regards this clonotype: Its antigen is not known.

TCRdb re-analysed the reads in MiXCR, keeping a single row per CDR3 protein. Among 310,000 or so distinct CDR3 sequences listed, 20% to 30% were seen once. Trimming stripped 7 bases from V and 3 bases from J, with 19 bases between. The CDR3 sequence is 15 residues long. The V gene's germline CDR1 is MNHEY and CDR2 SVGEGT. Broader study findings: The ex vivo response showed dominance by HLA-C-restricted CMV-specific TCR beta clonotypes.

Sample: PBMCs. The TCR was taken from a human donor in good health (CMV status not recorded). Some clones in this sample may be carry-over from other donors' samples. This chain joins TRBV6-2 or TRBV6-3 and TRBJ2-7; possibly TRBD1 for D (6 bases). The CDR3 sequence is CASTFRGIFGYEQYF. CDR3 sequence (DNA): TGTGCCAGCACCTTCAGGGGAATCTTCGGCTACGAGCAGTACTTC.